These 5 T cell receptor beta chains originate from one sample sequenced in a study of T cell responses to AZD1222 COVID-19 vaccine. Sequencing used immunoSEQ multiplex PCR; TCRdb keeps in-frame clones, though not all of them. The sample holds about 140,000 clones, about 91% seen once. Sequences were derived from peripheral blood, sampled on day 0 of AZD1222 vaccination. The receptors derive from an adult in good health.

Concerning this clone: The sample holds other DNA sequences that translate to the same CDR3. DNA of the CDR3: TGTGCCAGCAGTTACTTTACAGGATCCGCTGAAGCTTTCTTT. Residues: CASSYFTGSAEAFF. The J gene is TRBJ1-1, the V gene TRBV6-2 or TRBV6-3, with D maybe TRBD1 (5 bases). This CDR3 is built from 14 residues. Germline V CDR1 and CDR2: MNHEY, SVGEGT. V was cut by 1 base and J by 6 bases, with 12 bases left in between.

The genes are TRBV28 and TRBJ1-5; possibly TRBD1 for D (6 bases). The CDR3 contains 20 residues. The germline CDR1 and CDR2 sequences are MDHEN and SYDVKM. With 6 bases removed from V and 5 bases from J, the gap between germline ends came to 32 bases. This chain's CDR3 is CASSQPDKATGPSYYQPQHF. In DNA, the CDR3 is TGTGCCAGCAGCCAACCCGACAAGGCGACAGGCCCGAGCTATTATCAGCCCCAGCATTTT.

The V and J genes are TRBV19 and TRBJ2-3; D is tentatively TRBD1 or TRBD2 (5 bases each). Germline V gene sequence: CDR1 LNHDA, CDR2 SQIVND (reference sequence). V was shortened by 8 bases and J by 2 bases, with 11 bases between the two germline ends. The CDR3 totals 13 residues. CDR3 protein: CASGTTATDTQYF. The CDR3 region has the DNA TGTGCCAGTGGGACCACTGCCACAGATACGCAGTATTTT.

The rearrangement uses TRBV27 and TRBJ1-5; no clear D. This CDR3 is built from 12 residues. Trimming stripped 5 bases from V and 4 bases from J, with 6 bases between. From germline, CDR1 is MNHEY and CDR2 SMNVEV (reference sequence). The CDR3 DNA sequence: TGTGCCAGCAGTCCGCTAAATCAGCCCCAGCATTTT. This sequence encodes CASSPLNQPQHF.

The chain recombines TRBV30 with TRBJ1-1, with 8 bases fitting TRBD1. The germline V gene has CDR1 GTSNPN and CDR2 SVGIG (reference sequence). CDR3 length: 13 residues. V shed 1 base, J shed 5 bases, and the junction held 3 bases outside the gene matches. The CDR3 is CAWSGTGLTEAFF. Here the CDR3 DNA reads TGTGCCTGGAGTGGGACAGGGTTAACTGAAGCTTTCTTT.